The next 6 T cell receptor beta chains were all read from a single sample in a study of vaccination and CD4 T cells after COVID-19. Treatment specified: roughly ten-day PBMC culture with coronavirus spike peptide pools or control peptides (ViraFEST assay). Their target antigens are unknown. Cultured CD4+ T-cell DNA underwent Oncomine TCR Beta short-read sequencing. TCRdb reprocessed the PCR reads via MiXCR and lists one record per CDR3 protein. The data show about 17,000 distinct CDR3 sequences, approximately 31% seen once. The sample was cultured CD4+ T cells from blood. These TCRs come from a human donor with COVID-19.

The CDR3 sequence: CASSLAGGKGYTF. The CDR3 region has the DNA TGTGCCAGCAGCTTGGCCGGGGGGAAAGGCTACACCTTC. This chain connects TRBV5-4 to TRBJ1-2; a possible D gene is TRBD1 (5 bases). Germline lookup yields CDR1 SGHNT and CDR2 YYREEE (reference sequence). Between the trimmed V and J ends, which lost 0 bases and 8 bases, there was a span of 11 bases. The CDR3 is made up of 13 amino acids.

The V gene is TRBV12-3 or TRBV12-4, the J gene TRBJ2-3; 7 nucleotides agree with TRBD2. V lost 3 bases to trimming and J lost 4 bases; unmatched junction nucleotides: 1. This CDR3 contains 13 residues. DNA for the CDR3: TGTGCCAGCAGTTTCGGGGGGTCAGATACGCAGTATTTT. This encodes CASSFGGSDTQYF.

This chain connects TRBV11-2 to TRBJ1-4; 8 nucleotides agree with TRBD1. V shed 3 bases and J 5 bases; nucleotides not matched to a gene: 8. Germline V gene data show CDR1 as SGHAT and CDR2 as FQNNGV. The CDR3 loop spans 16 amino acids. Here the CDR3 reads CASSLEYRGGNEKLFF. The CDR3, as DNA: TGTGCCAGCAGCTTGGAGTACAGGGGGGGAAATGAAAAACTGTTTTTT.

The chain carries TRBV20-1 and TRBJ1-6; 10 nucleotides match TRBD1. The CDR3 has 15 residues. J was trimmed by 6 bases and V by 0 bases; bases with no gene match: 2. Germline CDR1 and CDR2: DFQATT and SNEGSKA (reference sequence). The CDR3 coding sequence is TGCAGTGCTAGAGAAGACAGGGGGCTTAATTCACCCCTCCACTTT. Its protein product is CSAREDRGLNSPLHF.

The gene calls are TRBV7-2 and TRBJ2-7, with a possible D match to TRBD1 (6 bases). Germline CDR1 is SGHTA and CDR2 is FQGNSA. Deletions cut 1 base from V and 2 bases from J, with 18 bases between. The CDR3 extends over 17 amino acids. The CDR3 protein is CASSLVWGQGRPYEQYF. CDR3 bases: TGTGCCAGCAGCTTAGTATGGGGGCAGGGGCGACCCTACGAGCAGTACTTC.

The chain joins TRBV4-3 to TRBJ1-3; D gene ambiguous. Trimming left V 0 bases short and J 1 base short, with 7 bases between. Germline values: CDR1 LGHNA, CDR2 YSLEER. The CDR3 is 15 amino acids. In DNA, the CDR3 is TGCGCCAGCAGCCAAGATCTAGGGTCTGGAAACACCATATATTTT. This sequence encodes CASSQDLGSGNTIYF.